This T cell receptor (beta chain) came from a study of human T cells and chemical hapten exposure. The germline gives CDR1 DFQATT, CDR2 SNEGSKA (reference sequence). This CDR3 has 14 amino acids. Trimming removed 6 bases from V and 1 base from J, with 16 bases in between. MiXCR, applied by TCRdb to the RACE reads, yields one record per CDR3 protein. In the table there are around 380,000 distinct CDR3 sequences, 5% to 6.5% of which are singletons. Time point here: pre-sensitization, week 0. Indicated treatment: therapeutic diphenylcyclopropenone sensitization with weekly scalp DPC. The sequenced sample was whole blood, obtained in connection with sensitization to the hapten diphenylcyclopropenone (DPC). The chain joins TRBV20-1 to TRBJ2-7; a possible D gene is TRBD2 (5 bases). The receptor was isolated from a woman younger than 30 with alopecia areata. Some clones in this sample may be carry-over from other donors' samples. This chain's CDR3 is CSAELREGSYEQYF. The CDR3, as DNA: TGCAGTGCCGAGCTGAGAGAGGGTTCCTACGAGCAGTACTTC.